These 29 T cell receptor beta chains came from one sample sequenced in a study of human T cells and chemical hapten exposure. The time point denotes: patch test 1, 2 weeks after DPC sensitization. The treatment: therapeutic diphenylcyclopropenone sensitization with weekly scalp DPC. From the RACE reads, TCRdb called clonotypes with MiXCR, one entry per CDR3 protein. This sample has around 120,000 distinct CDR3 sequences, with 9.5% to 13% found just once. The starting material was whole blood, obtained in connection with sensitization to the hapten diphenylcyclopropenone (DPC). These receptors were collected from a woman in her forties or fifties with alopecia areata. Some clones in this sample may be carry-over from other donors' samples.

The chain employs TRBV3-1 and TRBJ1-1; D is uncertain. The CDR3 has 11 amino acids. Between the trimmed V and J ends, which lost 3 bases and 8 bases, there was a span of 7 bases. The germline V gene encodes CDR1 LGHDT and CDR2 YNNKEL (reference sequence). This CDR3 is CASSHTTEAFF. The CDR3 DNA reads as TGTGCCAGCAGCCACACAACAGAAGCTTTCTTT.

Notes on this clonotype: A read error may account for a junction end that differs from germline. This sequence joins TRBV28 and TRBJ1-1, with D hard to call. Germline V gives CDR1 MDHEN, CDR2 SYDVKM. The CDR3 loop spans 13 amino acids. CDR3 sequence (DNA): TGTGCCAACAGTTTCGGCAGGAACACTGAAGCTTTCTTT. It yields the protein CANSFGRNTEAFF.

In this sample, this clonotype turned up many times. This chain joins TRBV11-2 and TRBJ2-7; TRBD1 matches at 10 bases. This CDR3 contains 16 residues. From germline, CDR1 is SGHAT and CDR2 FQNNGV. The V gene end was trimmed by 1 base and the J gene end by 2 bases; junction bases not matched to a gene: 5. The CDR3 sequence: CASSLVIGTGAYEQYF. In nucleotides, the CDR3 is TGTGCCAGCAGCTTAGTAATAGGGACAGGGGCCTACGAGCAGTACTTC.

J is TRBJ1-1 and V is TRBV18; 10 bases align to TRBD1. Germline V gene lookup returns CDR1 KGHSH and CDR2 LQKENI. CDR3 length: 15 amino acids. The J segment lost 7 bases and the V segment lost 4 bases, leaving 9 bases of the junction unmatched. CDR3 sequence reads: CASSHPGTGEIEAFF. In DNA, the CDR3 is TGTGCCAGCTCACACCCAGGGACAGGGGAAATTGAAGCTTTCTTT. The full variable domain, in which reference TRBV18 and TRBJ1-1 provide the parts outside the CDR3, is NAGVMQNPRHLVRRRGQEARLRCSPMKGHSHVYWYRQLPEEGLKFMVYLQKENIIDESGMPKERFSAEFPKEGPSILRIQQVVRGDSAAYFCASSHPGTGEIEAFFGQGTRLTVV.

This chain connects TRBV7-2 to TRBJ1-3; D uncertain. V shed 1 base and J shed 2 bases, with 12 bases lying between them. The CDR3 has 16 residues. The germline CDR1 and CDR2 sequences are SGHTA and FQGNSA. The CDR3 region is CASSLGSPRPGNTIYF. The CDR3 nucleotides are TGTGCCAGCAGCTTAGGGTCCCCGCGGCCTGGAAACACCATATATTTT.

This chain uses TRBV6-4 with TRBJ2-2; the D is unclear. The CDR3 loop spans 14 amino acids. The germline V and J ends were trimmed by 5 bases and 2 bases, with 9 bases remaining between them. Germline-derived CDR1 and CDR2 are MRHNA and SNTAGT. The CDR3 sequence is CASSRVINTGELFF. CDR3 sequence (DNA): TGTGCCAGCAGTCGAGTGATAAACACCGGGGAGCTGTTTTTT.

This clonotype was counted between two and nine times. The chain couples TRBV7-4 to TRBJ2-7; TRBD1 matches 11 bases. V lost 11 bases to trimming and J lost 6 bases; unmatched junction nucleotides: 9. The germline CDR1 and CDR2 sequences are SGHVT and SQSDAQ. The CDR3 is 13 amino acids. The CDR3 spells CADIGTGGLEQYF. The CDR3 nucleotides are TGTGCCGACATAGGGACAGGGGGTCTCGAGCAGTACTTC.

The gene calls are TRBV9 and TRBJ2-5; TRBD2 agrees at 8 bases. The length of the CDR3 is 15 residues. In germline, CDR1 is SGDLS, CDR2 YYNGEE. V was clipped by 4 bases and J by 2 bases; unmatched bases: 7. The CDR3 here is CASSPAPGGQETQYF. The CDR3 DNA reads TGTGCCAGCAGCCCTGCCCCGGGGGGGCAAGAGACCCAGTACTTC.

The gene calls are TRBV28 and TRBJ2-1, with 9 bases fitting TRBD1. The CDR3 length is 15 residues. After removal of 6 bases from V and 4 bases from J, the junction contained 7 bases not matched to a gene. Germline loops: CDR1 MDHEN, CDR2 SYDVKM. Here the CDR3 DNA reads TGTGCCAGCAGGACCCGGACAGGGGAATACAATGAGCAGTTCTTC. Residues: CASRTRTGEYNEQFF.

This clonotype has just a few counts. The chain is built from TRBV7-2 and TRBJ2-5; 11 bases map to TRBD2. Germline lookup yields CDR1 SGHTA and CDR2 FQGNSA. CDR3 length: 15 amino acids. Losses at the gene ends were 4 bases for V and 5 bases for J; bases not matched to a gene: 6. The CDR3 is CASSSSGGIPETQYF. The CDR3 nucleotides read TGTGCCAGCAGCTCTAGCGGGGGGATTCCGGAGACCCAGTACTTC. Full variable domain (rest looked up from reference TRBV7-2 and TRBJ2-5): GAGVSQSPSNKVTEKGKDVELRCDPISGHTALYWYRQSLGQGLEFLIYFQGNSAPDKSGLPSDRFSAERTGGSVSTLTIQRTQQEDSAVYLCASSSSGGIPETQYFGPGTRLLVL.

The chain combines TRBV7-9 with TRBJ2-2; D not resolved. The V gene lost 5 bases and the J gene lost 0 bases, with 13 bases spanning the gap. Per the germline V gene, CDR1 is SEHNR and CDR2 is FQNEAQ (reference sequence). The CDR3 is 16 amino acids. The CDR3 protein is CASSRSSHANTGELFF. The CDR3 DNA reads TGTGCCAGCAGCCGTTCCAGCCACGCGAACACCGGGGAGCTGTTTTTT.

The CDR3 protein is CASSLKPGERSSNTQYF. CDR3 DNA sequence: TGTGCCAGCAGCCTAAAACCGGGGGAACGGTCTTCTAATACGCAGTATTTT. The chain combines TRBV28 with TRBJ2-3; TRBD2 might be the D (6 bases). V lost 6 bases and J 7 bases, leaving 26 bases between the germline ends. This CDR3 is built from 17 residues. Germline-derived CDR1 and CDR2 are MDHEN and SYDVKM.

Concerning this clonotype itself: One end of the junction varies from germline; a read error may be responsible. The V gene is TRBV5-5, the J gene TRBJ1-1, with no clear D. This CDR3 region has 16 residues. Germline V gives CDR1 SGHKS, CDR2 YYEKEE (reference sequence). This chain's CDR3 is CASRLGLPLGNTEAFF. The CDR3 DNA reads as TGTGCCAGCAGATTGGGCCTCCCCCTGGGCAACACTGAAGCTTTCTTT.

This rearrangement joins TRBV2 to TRBJ2-7, with D uncertain. The germline gives CDR1 SNHLY, CDR2 FYNNEI. There are 11 residues in the CDR3. Trimming left V 8 bases short and J 4 bases short, with 9 bases between. The CDR3 spells CASAARYEQYF. CDR3 bases: TGTGCCAGCGCGGCCAGGTACGAGCAGTACTTC.

On this clonotype itself: Likely a read error: the CDR3 ends without its conserved phenylalanine or tryptophan. The chain couples TRBV12-3 or TRBV12-4 to TRBJ2-1; unclear D gene. Trimming removed 3 bases from V and 2 bases from J, with 8 bases in between. The CDR3 extends over 14 amino acids. The CDR3 DNA sequence: TGTGCCAGCAGTTTGACTGGCCCCTACAATGAGCAGTTCTCC. Amino acid sequence: CASSLTGPYNEQFS.

This chain connects TRBV5-5 to TRBJ2-1; D may correspond to TRBD1 or TRBD2 (6 bases each). The CDR3 sequence is 15 residues long. CDR1 and CDR2 (germline): SGHKS, YYEKEE (reference sequence). Trimming stripped 3 bases from V and 0 bases from J, with 10 bases between. As DNA, the CDR3 is TGTGCCAGCAGCTCGGAGGGGGTCTCCTACAATGAGCAGTTCTTC. As protein: CASSSEGVSYNEQFF.

Ten or more counts support this clonotype. The J gene is TRBJ1-1, the V gene TRBV20-1; perhaps TRBD1 as D (5 bases). The CDR3 spans 12 residues. Trimming pared 3 bases from V and 11 bases from J, leaving 16 bases between. Per germline, CDR1 DFQATT and CDR2 SNEGSKA (reference sequence). CDR3 in amino acids: CSASFGTTAAFF. In DNA form, the CDR3 reads TGCAGTGCTAGCTTCGGGACGACGGCGGCTTTCTTT.

The table lists this clonotype with many counts. The rearrangement links TRBV27 to TRBJ1-1, with unresolved D. The V gene lost 6 bases and the J gene lost 0 bases, with 14 bases spanning the gap. Germline CDR1 and CDR2: MNHEY and SMNVEV (reference sequence). The CDR3 length is 15 residues. This CDR3 is CASRIYLDLNTEAFF. Written as DNA, the CDR3 is TGTGCCAGCAGAATCTACCTCGATCTGAACACTGAAGCTTTCTTT.

The J gene is TRBJ2-7, the V gene TRBV5-1; maybe TRBD1 (6 bases). Germline V gives CDR1 SGHRS, CDR2 YFSETQ. The V gene lost 4 bases and the J gene lost 0 bases, with 11 bases spanning the gap. The CDR3 runs to 14 residues. The CDR3 nucleotides are TGCGCCAGCAGCCCGACAGGCTTCTCCTACGAGCAGTACTTC. This sequence encodes CASSPTGFSYEQYF.

This clonotype came up a few times. The chain recombines TRBV6-1 with TRBJ1-6, with D uncertain. CDR1 and CDR2 (germline): MNHNS, SASEGT. This CDR3 is 13 amino acids long. The V and J ends lost 5 bases and 10 bases respectively, with 12 bases between them. The CDR3 is CASSSMLGSPLHF. CDR3 coding DNA: TGTGCCAGCAGTTCCATGTTGGGATCACCCCTCCACTTT.

The table lists this clonotype with many counts. V gene TRBV29-1 combines with J gene TRBJ1-1; D uncertain. V dropped 6 bases and J dropped 1 base, with 15 bases sitting between them. The germline CDR1 and CDR2 sequences are SQVTM and ANQGSEA. The CDR3 is 14 residues long. DNA of the CDR3: TGCAGCGTGTTGAGCCCCTTAGGGAACACTGAAGCTTTCTTT. It specifies CSVLSPLGNTEAFF. The full variable domain, rest sourced from reference TRBV29-1 and TRBJ1-1, is SAVISQKPSRDICQRGTSLTIQCQVDSQVTMMFWYRQQPGQSLTLIATANQGSEATYESGFVIDKFPISRPNLTFSTLTVSNMSPEDSSIYLCSVLSPLGNTEAFFGQGTRLTVV.

This clonotype has ten or more counts. The J gene is TRBJ1-6, the V gene TRBV18; no firm D call. Trimming pared 2 bases from V and 7 bases from J, leaving 6 bases between. This CDR3 spans 13 amino acids. Germline-derived CDR1 and CDR2 are KGHSH and LQKENI. In nucleotides, the CDR3 is TGTGCCAGCTCACCAGGTCCGAATTCACCCCTCCACTTT. It specifies CASSPGPNSPLHF.

The chain combines TRBV20-1 with TRBJ1-5; no clear D. CDR1 is DFQATT and CDR2 is SNEGSKA in the germline V gene (reference sequence). The CDR3 runs to 13 residues. Trimming took 4 bases from V and 7 from J, leaving 14 bases between them. The CDR3 sequence: CSAIKGSSQPQHF. DNA for the CDR3: TGCAGTGCTATCAAAGGGTCTAGCCAGCCCCAGCATTTT.

The chain employs TRBV4-2 and TRBJ1-6; perhaps TRBD1 as D (5 bases). The CDR3 runs to 14 residues. CDR1 and CDR2 (germline): LGHNA, YNFKEQ. With 1 base removed from V and 9 bases from J, the gap between germline ends came to 10 bases. The DNA for the CDR3 is TGTGCCAGCAGCCAAGCACAAGGGGTTTCACCCCTCCACTTT. It is translated as CASSQAQGVSPLHF.

Many counts were recorded for this clonotype. The chain has TRBV4-3 and TRBJ1-3, with D uncertain. CDR3 size: 16 residues. CDR1 is LGHNA, CDR2 YSLEER, per germline. The V gene lost 1 base and the J gene lost 2 bases, with 12 bases spanning the gap. Here the CDR3 DNA reads TGCGCCAGCAGCCAAGTTTCTCGAGGTCCTGGAAACACCATATATTTT. Translation: CASSQVSRGPGNTIYF.

V gene TRBV6-5 combines with J gene TRBJ2-7; D perhaps matches TRBD2 (5 bases). V gave up 2 bases and J gave up 6 bases, with 5 bases separating them. The germline CDR1 and CDR2 sequences are MNHEY and SVGAGI. There are 11 residues in the CDR3. The CDR3 reads CASSYEGEQYF. CDR3 nucleotide sequence: TGTGCCAGCAGTTACGAGGGCGAGCAGTACTTC.

This clonotype was observed many times. The rearrangement uses TRBV29-1 and TRBJ2-7; possibly TRBD2 for D (5 bases). CDR1 is SQVTM, CDR2 ANQGSEA, per germline. With 4 bases removed from V and 7 bases from J, the gap between germline ends came to 11 bases. The CDR3 consists of 11 residues. The CDR3 DNA follows: TGCAGCGTTGCACGATCGGGGGAGCAGTACTTC. Its translation: CSVARSGEQYF.

This clonotype was found a few times. The V call is TRBV7-9, the J call TRBJ2-6; no firm D call. Trimming pared 5 bases from V and 0 bases from J, leaving 14 bases between. Germline loops: CDR1 SEHNR, CDR2 FQNEAQ (reference sequence). CDR3 length equals 17 residues. The CDR3 sequence: CASSRPGQSSGANVLTF. The CDR3 DNA reads TGTGCCAGCAGCCGCCCGGGTCAGAGCTCTGGGGCCAACGTCCTGACTTTC. Supplemented by reference TRBV7-9 and TRBJ2-6, the full variable domain reads DTGVSQNPRHKITKRGQNVTFRCDPISEHNRLYWYRQTLGQGPEFLTYFQNEAQLEKSRLLSDRFSAERPKGSFSTLEIQRTEQGDSAMYLCASSRPGQSSGANVLTFGAGSRLTVL.

This clonotype was detected ten times or more. The chain combines TRBV4-3 with TRBJ2-3; 8 bases match TRBD2. Per germline, CDR1 LGHNA and CDR2 YSLEER. This CDR3 is built from 16 residues. Germline trimming cut 4 bases from V and 5 bases from J; bases unmatched to any gene: 11. CDR3: CASSPREGGTGDTQYF. CDR3 nucleotides: TGCGCCAGCAGCCCCCGGGAGGGGGGCACAGGAGATACGCAGTATTTT.